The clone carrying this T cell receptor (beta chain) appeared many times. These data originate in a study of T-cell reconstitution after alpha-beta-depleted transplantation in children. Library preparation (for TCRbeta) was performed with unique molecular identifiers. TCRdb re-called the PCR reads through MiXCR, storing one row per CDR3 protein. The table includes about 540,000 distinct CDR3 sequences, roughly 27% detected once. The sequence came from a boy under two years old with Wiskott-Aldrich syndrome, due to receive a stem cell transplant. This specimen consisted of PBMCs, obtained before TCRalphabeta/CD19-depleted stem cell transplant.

The CDR3, as DNA: TGTGCCAGCAGTTTAGGGACAGGGGGCAATCAGCCCCAGCATTTT. It is translated as CASSLGTGGNQPQHF. The chain joins TRBV12-3 or TRBV12-4 to TRBJ1-5; TRBD1 matches at 9 bases. The V and J ends lost 1 base and 2 bases, in that order; junction bases with no gene match: 0. The CDR3 contains 15 residues.